This T cell receptor (beta chain) was found in a study of cytomegalovirus exposure and HLA in healthy donors. Vbeta (60) and Jbeta (13) primers were used in the PCR. Assay used: immunoSEQ multiplex PCR; TCRdb lists only in-frame clones, some missing. The sample includes 150,000 to 160,000 clones, about four fifths of them seen just once. The V gene's germline CDR1 is MNHEY and CDR2 SMNVEV (reference sequence). V lost 4 bases and J lost 11; bases outside the gene matches: 14. The CDR3 runs 16 residues. Study-wide results and caveats: Reportedly, diagnosis of cytomegalovirus status by the classifier showed high specificity and sensitivity. Later examination showed HLA-associated TCR beta chains had greater clonal expansion than equally common others. Cytomegalovirus-associated TCR beta chains were listed, numbering some 150.

As concerns this clone: What it binds is unknown.

Whereas donors were nominally healthy upon sampling, unrecorded immune exposures were probable. The sequence was collected from a man aged 30-40 years in good health and CMV-seropositive. The specimen was PBMCs. The rearrangement uses TRBV27 and TRBJ2-2, with 9 bases lining up with TRBD1. CDR3 DNA sequence: TGTGCCAGCAGTTCCCTCGACAGGGGGAGAGGGCTTGAGCTGTTTTTT. Amino acids: CASSSLDRGRGLELFF.